The following is a T cell receptor beta chain sequence with its context. Its antigen is still unknown. At one end the junction does not follow the germline gene, possibly because of a read error. Specified time point: pretreatment peripheral blood. Profiled with immunoSEQ multiplex PCR; TCRdb holds only in-frame clones, not every one. The data hold tens of thousands of clones, with around 87% observed a single time. The data were obtained in a study of PD-L1 blockade in urothelial cancer. Turning to the study itself: Patients with male sex and bladder-origin urothelial cancer accounted for most of the roughly 29 enrolled.

Per germline, CDR1 MNHEY and CDR2 SMNVEV (reference sequence). The CDR3 has 13 residues. Study outcomes and limitations: For durable-benefit patients, tumor-associated blood clones expanded more at 3 weeks.

The sequence derives from a man aged 60-69 years with urothelial cancer. Sequencing was performed on PBMCs, taken around atezolizumab (anti-PD-L1) treatment. V and J are TRBV27 and TRBJ1-1; D ambiguous. The DNA for the CDR3 is TGTGCCAGCAGCTTATCGGGCCTCACTGAAGCTTTCTTT. Protein product: CASSLSGLTEAFF.